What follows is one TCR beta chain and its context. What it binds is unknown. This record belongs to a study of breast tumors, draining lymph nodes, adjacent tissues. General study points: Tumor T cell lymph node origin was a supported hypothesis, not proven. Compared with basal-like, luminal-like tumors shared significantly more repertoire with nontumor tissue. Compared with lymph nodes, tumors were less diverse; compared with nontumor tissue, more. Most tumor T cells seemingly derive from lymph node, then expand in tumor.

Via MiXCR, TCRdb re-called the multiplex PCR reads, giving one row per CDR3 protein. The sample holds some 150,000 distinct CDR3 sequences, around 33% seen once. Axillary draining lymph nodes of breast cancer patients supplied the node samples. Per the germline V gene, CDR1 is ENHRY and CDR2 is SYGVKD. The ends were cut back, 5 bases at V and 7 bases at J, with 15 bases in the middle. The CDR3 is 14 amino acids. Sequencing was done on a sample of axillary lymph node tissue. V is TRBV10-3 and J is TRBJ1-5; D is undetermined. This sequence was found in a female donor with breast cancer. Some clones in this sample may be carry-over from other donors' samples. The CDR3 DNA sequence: TGTGCCATCAGTCGAACGGCTAGTGAGCAGCCCCAGCATTTT. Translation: CAISRTASEQPQHF.